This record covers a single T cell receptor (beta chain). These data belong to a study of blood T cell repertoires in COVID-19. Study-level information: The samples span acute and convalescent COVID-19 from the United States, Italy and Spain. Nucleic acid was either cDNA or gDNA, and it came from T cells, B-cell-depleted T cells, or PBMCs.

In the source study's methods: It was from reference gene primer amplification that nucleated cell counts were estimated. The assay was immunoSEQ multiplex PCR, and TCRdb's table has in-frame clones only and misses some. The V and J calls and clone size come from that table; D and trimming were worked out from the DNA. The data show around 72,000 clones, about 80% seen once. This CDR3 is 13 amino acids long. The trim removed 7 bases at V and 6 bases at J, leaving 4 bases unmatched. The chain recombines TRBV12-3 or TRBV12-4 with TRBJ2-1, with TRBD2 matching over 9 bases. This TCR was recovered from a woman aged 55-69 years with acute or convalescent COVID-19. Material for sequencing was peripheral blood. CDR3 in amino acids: CASKGGGANEQFF. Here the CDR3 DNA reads TGTGCCAGCAAGGGCGGGGGGGCCAATGAGCAGTTCTTC.